A selection of T cell receptor beta chains follows, all from one sample in a study of blood T cell repertoires in COVID-19. Using immunoSEQ multiplex PCR, the repertoire was profiled, and TCRdb retains in-frame clones only, with some absent. This repertoire shows about 220,000 clones, approximately 85% found once; its top ten account for approximately 2.3%. Sequenced sample: peripheral blood. Receptors were obtained from an older woman with COVID-19, enrolled during active disease. Each CDR3 is given with its conserved first and last residue. D genes are given only for firm matches.

j_gene: TRBJ1-2; d_gene: TRBD1; v_gene: TRBV4-3; CDR3aa: CASSHHRWDRDNYGYTF
j_gene: TRBJ1-2; d_gene: -; v_gene: TRBV9; CDR3aa: CASSTGTYGYTF
j_gene: TRBJ2-1; d_gene: -; v_gene: TRBV6-2/TRBV6-3; CDR3aa: CASSPYGGYNEQFF
j_gene: TRBJ2-5; d_gene: -; v_gene: TRBV9; CDR3aa: CASSVASRGETQYF
j_gene: TRBJ1-4; d_gene: -; v_gene: TRBV12-3/TRBV12-4; CDR3aa: CASSLWGGEKLFF
j_gene: TRBJ2-7; d_gene: TRBD2; v_gene: TRBV9; CDR3aa: CASSVVSSGTYEQYF
j_gene: TRBJ1-5; d_gene: -; v_gene: TRBV30; CDR3aa: CAWSASLSSPQHF
j_gene: TRBJ1-5; d_gene: -; v_gene: TRBV19; CDR3aa: CASKKQGINQPQHF
j_gene: TRBJ1-2; d_gene: -; v_gene: TRBV6-1; CDR3aa: CASSEFRLGPYGYTF
j_gene: TRBJ1-1; d_gene: TRBD1; v_gene: TRBV5-1; CDR3aa: CASSVDRGLTEAFF
j_gene: TRBJ1-2; d_gene: -; v_gene: TRBV2; CDR3aa: CASSEGSFRAYGYTF